The 29 T cell receptor beta chains listed next were all sequenced from one sample in a study of cytotoxic CD8 clonotypes in ibrutinib-treated CLL. The repertoire was sequenced with immunoSEQ multiplex PCR; TCRdb's copy has only in-frame clones and lacks some. The sample lists around 140,000 clones, around 80% occurring once. The specimen was PBMCs, collected after 36 months of ibrutinib treatment. The receptors stem from a human donor with chronic lymphocytic leukemia.

The sample holds a few counts of this clone. The chain combines TRBV18 with TRBJ1-1, with D maybe TRBD1 (5 bases). The germline gives CDR1 KGHSH, CDR2 LQKENI. Trimming took off 1 base at V and 0 bases at J, with 12 bases between the two ends. The CDR3 totals 16 residues. CDR3 protein: CASSPQGQPMNTEAFF. The CDR3 DNA follows: TGTGCCAGCTCACCACAGGGGCAGCCCATGAACACTGAAGCTTTCTTT.

This clone was found a few times. This rearrangement joins TRBV18 to TRBJ2-2; TRBD1 aligns across 7 bases. CDR1 and CDR2 from the germline V gene are KGHSH and LQKENI. This CDR3 has 14 residues. Trimming cost V 3 bases and J 11 bases; bases outside gene matches: 9. CDR3 protein: CASSPGQYRGELFF. The CDR3 DNA sequence: TGTGCCAGCTCACCGGGACAGTACCGGGGAGAGCTGTTTTTT.

The J gene is TRBJ1-5, the V gene TRBV7-2; D is undetermined. Germline V lookup: CDR1 SGHTA, CDR2 FQGNSA. Between the trimmed V and J ends, which lost 0 bases and 2 bases, there was a span of 8 bases. The CDR3 consists of 15 residues. CDR3 nucleotide sequence: TGTGCCAGCAGCTTAGCGGGGTATGGCAATCAGCCCCAGCATTTT. Protein sequence: CASSLAGYGNQPQHF.

The chain recombines TRBV18 with TRBJ1-2; 10 positions match TRBD1. The germline V gene has CDR1 KGHSH and CDR2 LQKENI. This CDR3 spans 16 amino acids. With 2 bases clipped from V and 3 bases from J, the junction kept 6 bases outside the gene matches. The CDR3: CASSPFGTGADYGYTF. The CDR3 DNA sequence: TGTGCCAGCTCACCATTTGGGACAGGGGCAGACTATGGCTACACCTTC.

The chain joins TRBV10-3 to TRBJ1-2; D ambiguous. Germline V gene data show CDR1 as ENHRY and CDR2 as SYGVKD. V was cut by 6 bases and J by 4 bases, with 15 bases left in between. The CDR3 covers 14 residues. The CDR3 protein is CAIRVPTTGYGYTF. The CDR3 region has the DNA TGTGCCATCAGAGTTCCGACAACCGGCTATGGCTACACCTTC.

The V and J genes are TRBV29-1 and TRBJ2-1; 11 bases match TRBD2. The V segment lost 7 bases and the J segment 4 bases; nucleotides outside the gene matches: 3. Germline V gene sequence: CDR1 SQVTM, CDR2 ANQGSEA. CDR3 length: 13 residues. The CDR3 reads CSARLAGYNEQFF. The CDR3 DNA sequence: TGCAGCGCCAGACTAGCGGGGTACAATGAGCAGTTCTTC.

CDR3 protein: CASSSWGANEKLFF. CDR3 in DNA: TGTGCCAGCAGTTCATGGGGGGCTAATGAAAAACTGTTTTTT. This chain joins TRBV27 and TRBJ1-4; perhaps TRBD1 as D (5 bases). The CDR3 is 14 amino acids. V was trimmed by 4 bases and J by 3 bases, leaving 9 bases between them. Germline V gene lookup returns CDR1 MNHEY and CDR2 SMNVEV (reference sequence).

In its sample, this clone was seen a few times. This sequence joins TRBV7-7 and TRBJ2-3, with D perhaps matching TRBD1 or TRBD2 (5 bases each). Trimming removed 4 bases from V and 2 bases from J, with 13 bases in between. Germline V gives CDR1 SSHAT, CDR2 FNYEAQ (reference sequence). The CDR3 consists of 15 residues. CDR3 sequence reads: CASSSPGPVTDTQYF. CDR3 bases: TGTGCCAGCAGCTCCCCGGGACCCGTCACAGATACGCAGTATTTT.

The rearrangement joins TRBV18 to TRBJ1-5; D is unresolved. CDR3 length: 15 amino acids. The V and J ends lost 0 bases and 0 bases respectively, with 6 bases between them. Germline CDR1 KGHSH, CDR2 LQKENI. The CDR3 region is CASSPPGFSNQPQHF. In DNA, the CDR3 is TGTGCCAGCTCACCACCCGGTTTTAGCAATCAGCCCCAGCATTTT. The complete variable domain, with remaining parts taken from reference TRBV18 and TRBJ1-5, reads NAGVMQNPRHLVRRRGQEARLRCSPMKGHSHVYWYRQLPEEGLKFMVYLQKENIIDESGMPKERFSAEFPKEGPSILRIQQVVRGDSAAYFCASSPPGFSNQPQHFGDGTRLSIL.

The chain employs TRBV2 and TRBJ1-2; 9 bases are a match to TRBD1. This CDR3 comprises 16 residues. CDR1 and CDR2 (germline): SNHLY, FYNNEI. With V trimmed by 11 bases and J by 2 bases, 15 bases remained unmatched. CDR3 sequence (DNA): TGTGCCCGTGGTCCGTCTCTCGGACAGGGGAACTATGGCTACACCTTC. As protein: CARGPSLGQGNYGYTF.

This chain connects TRBV29-1 to TRBJ2-1; D tentatively reads TRBD1 or TRBD2 (5 bases each). CDR3 length equals 14 residues. The V gene's germline CDR1 is SQVTM and CDR2 ANQGSEA. Trimming shortened V by 5 bases and J by 1 base, and 12 bases separated the two germline ends. CDR3 in DNA: TGCAGCGTTAGGAACTGGGGGTCCTACAATGAGCAGTTCTTC. It specifies CSVRNWGSYNEQFF.

DNA of the CDR3: TGTGCCAGCTCACCTGACAGAATCTACGAGCAGTACTTC. This translates into CASSPDRIYEQYF. This chain joins TRBV18 and TRBJ2-7, with a possible D match to TRBD1 (5 bases). Trimming stripped 3 bases from V and 3 bases from J, with 9 bases between. Germline V gene data show CDR1 as KGHSH and CDR2 as LQKENI. This CDR3 is built from 13 residues.

This chain links TRBV27 with TRBJ2-3; no reliable D call. CDR1 MNHEY and CDR2 SMNVEV come from the germline V gene (reference sequence). This CDR3 is built from 14 residues. Trimming shortened V by 6 bases and J by 2 bases, and 12 bases separated the two germline ends. CDR3 DNA sequence: TGTGCCAGCAGCCCGGCGGTAGTCACAGATACGCAGTATTTT. Translated, it gives CASSPAVVTDTQYF.

The CDR3 DNA is TGTGCCAGCAGTGAGGACAGGGCCTATGGCTACACCTTC. Translation: CASSEDRAYGYTF. The chain has TRBV6-5 and TRBJ1-2; 8 bases fit TRBD1. This CDR3 is 13 amino acids long. The junction had 3 bases not matched to a gene; V was cut back by 5 bases and J by 4 bases. Germline lookup yields CDR1 MNHEY and CDR2 SVGAGI.

This chain links TRBV5-8 with TRBJ1-5; no definite D call. Germline-derived CDR1 and CDR2 are SGHTS and YDEGEE. V was clipped by 2 bases and J by 0 bases, with 6 bases between them. This CDR3 spans 14 amino acids. The CDR3 spells CASSLASSNQPQHF. Here the CDR3 DNA reads TGTGCCAGCAGCTTAGCCAGTAGCAATCAGCCCCAGCATTTT.

The chain recombines TRBV7-9 with TRBJ2-7, with 10 bases aligning to TRBD1. Per the germline V gene, CDR1 is SEHNR and CDR2 is FQNEAQ (reference sequence). With V trimmed by 3 bases and J by 3 bases, 5 bases remained unmatched. CDR3 size: 15 residues. CDR3 sequence: CASSFVGQGLYEQYF. The CDR3 region has the DNA TGTGCCAGCAGCTTCGTGGGACAGGGGCTCTACGAGCAGTACTTC.

This rearrangement joins TRBV27 to TRBJ1-1; no reliable D call. CDR1 and CDR2 (germline): MNHEY, SMNVEV (reference sequence). Trimming removed 5 bases from V and 1 base from J, with 14 bases in between. CDR3 size: 15 residues. The CDR3 spells CASSARLLRNTEAFF. The CDR3 DNA reads as TGTGCCAGCAGTGCCCGACTGCTGAGGAACACTGAAGCTTTCTTT.

Only a few counts were recorded for this clone. The chain combines TRBV5-5 with TRBJ1-6, with 10 nucleotides matching TRBD1. Germline CDR1 is SGHKS and CDR2 is YYEKEE (reference sequence). V gave up 4 bases and J gave up 10 bases; unmatched junction bases: 11. This CDR3 contains 16 residues. CDR3 sequence: CASSGTGVGFNSPLHF. The CDR3 bases are TGTGCCAGCAGCGGGACAGGGGTGGGTTTCAACTCACCCCTCCACTTT. The full variable domain, its missing parts supplied by reference TRBV5-5 and TRBJ1-6, is DAGVTQSPTHLIKTRGQQVTLRCSPISGHKSVSWYQQVLGQGPQFIFQYYEKEERGRGNFPDRFSARQFPNYSSELNVNALLLGDSALYLCASSGTGVGFNSPLHFGNGTRLTVT.

The CDR3 region is CASRWGVSYNSPLHF. CDR3 nucleotides: TGCGCCAGCAGATGGGGAGTCTCCTATAATTCACCCCTCCACTTT. The chain is built from TRBV5-1 and TRBJ1-6; no clear D gene. The CDR3 is 15 residues long. V lost 5 bases and J 0 bases, leaving 9 bases between the germline ends. Germline lookup yields CDR1 SGHRS and CDR2 YFSETQ. The full variable domain, its missing parts supplied by reference TRBV5-1 and TRBJ1-6, is KAGVTQTPRYLIKTRGQQVTLSCSPISGHRSVSWYQQTPGQGLQFLFEYFSETQRNKGNFPGRFSGRQFSNSRSEMNVSTLELGDSALYLCASRWGVSYNSPLHFGNGTRLTVT.

The rearrangement uses TRBV11-2 and TRBJ1-3, with D unclear. This CDR3 region has 18 residues. The ends were cut back, 1 base at V and 2 bases at J, with 18 bases in the middle. The germline CDR1 and CDR2 sequences are SGHAT and FQNNGV. The CDR3 DNA reads TGTGCCAGCAGCTTAGGTCATACGGGCACCTTCCCTGGAAACACCATATATTTT. Protein: CASSLGHTGTFPGNTIYF.

The chain carries TRBV28 and TRBJ2-1; D is undetermined. The germline V gene has CDR1 MDHEN and CDR2 SYDVKM. V was clipped by 6 bases and J by 0 bases, with 15 bases between them. The CDR3 is 16 residues long. Here the CDR3 DNA reads TGTGCCAGCAGACCTCCTCACGCGAGCTCCTACAATGAGCAGTTCTTC. Encoded protein: CASRPPHASSYNEQFF.

The chain employs TRBV11-3 and TRBJ2-7; D is uncertain. Trimming removed 2 bases at V and 1 base at J, with 6 bases between. Germline V gene sequence: CDR1 SGHNT, CDR2 YENEEA. This CDR3 comprises 13 residues. In DNA, the CDR3 is TGTGCCAGCAGCTTATTGGGTTCCTACGAGCAGTACTTC. Its translation is CASSLLGSYEQYF.

The DNA of the CDR3 is TGTGCCAGCAGCTTGTATAGGCCCGCGGGCGTGGAGACCCAGTACTTC. Translating gives CASSLYRPAGVETQYF. This chain links TRBV5-5 with TRBJ2-5, with a weak D call TRBD2 (5 bases). Germline-derived CDR1 and CDR2 are SGHKS and YYEKEE (reference sequence). V was trimmed by 1 base and J by 5 bases, leaving 18 bases between them. The CDR3 runs to 16 residues.

This clone was recorded a few times. This chain's CDR3 is CASSLSGGELFF. The CDR3 DNA follows: TGTGCCAGCAGCTTATCGGGCGGGGAGCTGTTTTTT. The J gene is TRBJ2-2, the V gene TRBV7-9; D uncertain. The CDR3 has 12 residues. V was cut by 2 bases and J by 7 bases, with 5 bases left in between. The V gene's germline CDR1 is SEHNR and CDR2 FQNEAQ (reference sequence).

V and J are TRBV19 and TRBJ2-4; D is undetermined. CDR1 LNHDA and CDR2 SQIVND come from the germline V gene (reference sequence). The CDR3 length is 13 residues. Trimming took off 4 bases at V and 3 bases at J, with 7 bases between the two ends. The CDR3 region is CASSSFVKNIQYF. The CDR3 DNA sequence: TGTGCCAGTAGTAGCTTCGTCAAAAACATTCAGTACTTC.

V gene TRBV19 combines with J gene TRBJ2-5, with D uncertain. The CDR3 runs to 11 residues. Germline loops: CDR1 LNHDA, CDR2 SQIVND (reference sequence). V was shortened by 6 bases and J by 7 bases, with 9 bases between the two germline ends. The CDR3 sequence: CASSSLGTQYF. CDR3 nucleotides: TGTGCCAGTAGCTCACTTGGGACCCAGTACTTC.

This clone was observed a handful of times. V usage is TRBV18 and J usage is TRBJ1-2; tentatively, D is TRBD1 (5 bases). Trimming pared 2 bases from V and 4 bases from J, leaving 14 bases between. CDR3 length: 15 residues. Germline lookup yields CDR1 KGHSH and CDR2 LQKENI. Here the CDR3 DNA reads TGTGCCAGCTCACCATATCTCGGGGGGTTCTATGGCTACACCTTC. Translation: CASSPYLGGFYGYTF. Complete variable domain (other parts from reference TRBV18 and TRBJ1-2): NAGVMQNPRHLVRRRGQEARLRCSPMKGHSHVYWYRQLPEEGLKFMVYLQKENIIDESGMPKERFSAEFPKEGPSILRIQQVVRGDSAAYFCASSPYLGGFYGYTFGSGTRLTVV.

This clone was observed once. V and J are TRBV2 and TRBJ1-5; no clear D. With 1 base removed from V and 0 bases from J, the gap between germline ends came to 10 bases. Germline loops: CDR1 SNHLY, CDR2 FYNNEI. The CDR3 totals 16 residues. In DNA form, the CDR3 reads TGTGCCAGCAGTGAAGGGCACCCTTTTAGCAATCAGCCCCAGCATTTT. Protein: CASSEGHPFSNQPQHF.

The chain carries TRBV19 and TRBJ1-5, with D perhaps TRBD1 (5 bases). This CDR3 contains 20 residues. Germline lookup yields CDR1 LNHDA and CDR2 SQIVND (reference sequence). The V end was cut by 0 bases, the J end by 1 base, with 22 bases between. The CDR3 loop is CASSIETGTAAGGSNQPQHF. In DNA form, the CDR3 reads TGTGCCAGTAGTATAGAAACAGGAACTGCAGCCGGGGGAAGCAATCAGCCCCAGCATTTT.